The 28 T cell receptor beta chains presented below share a single source sample, sequenced in a study of blood T cell repertoires in COVID-19. This table comes from immunoSEQ multiplex PCR, and its TCRdb copy is limited to in-frame clones, with some not included. The sample lists roughly 410,000 clones; around 87% were seen once. The specimen sequenced was peripheral blood. The receptors were sampled from a woman aged 60-75 years with COVID-19, enrolled during active disease.

This clone was seen once. The J gene is TRBJ1-6, the V gene TRBV6-5, with unresolved D. The germline V gene encodes CDR1 MNHEY and CDR2 SVGAGI. V lost 4 bases to trimming and J lost 7 bases, with 8 bases between them. CDR3 length: 13 amino acids. The CDR3: CASSFDGNSPLHF. The CDR3 nucleotides read TGTGCCAGCAGTTTCGACGGGAATTCACCCCTCCACTTT.

The chain joins TRBV6-6 to TRBJ2-7, with 7 bases aligning to TRBD2. Germline V gene sequence: CDR1 MNHNY, CDR2 SVGAGI (reference sequence). V lost 2 bases, J lost 1 base, and 5 bases stayed unmatched. CDR3 length equals 15 residues. DNA for the CDR3: TGTGCCAGCAGTTACGGCGGGAGTTTTTCCTACGAGCAGTACTTC. Its translation: CASSYGGSFSYEQYF.

This clone has only a few counts. The chain uses TRBV15 and TRBJ2-5; a weak D match, TRBD2 (6 bases). From germline, CDR1 is LNHNV and CDR2 YYDKDF (reference sequence). The V end was cut by 3 bases, the J end by 0 bases, with 11 bases between. The CDR3 contains 15 residues. DNA of the CDR3: TGTGCCACCAGCAGGGAGGGGCCCCACCAAGAGACCCAGTACTTC. It is translated as CATSREGPHQETQYF.

This chain connects TRBV19 to TRBJ1-6; D is perhaps TRBD1 (5 bases). Germline V gene sequence: CDR1 LNHDA, CDR2 SQIVND (reference sequence). Trimming took off 6 bases at V and 9 bases at J, with 15 bases between the two ends. The CDR3 runs to 14 residues. The CDR3 nucleotides are TGTGCCAGTAGCGGAGGGGTTCTGGGTTCACCCCTCCACTTT. It encodes CASSGGVLGSPLHF.

This clone was counted a single time. This chain connects TRBV19 to TRBJ2-4; 8 bases line up with TRBD2. Germline assignment: CDR1 LNHDA and CDR2 SQIVND (reference sequence). This CDR3 has 15 amino acids. J was trimmed by 1 base and V by 10 bases; bases with no gene match: 9. The CDR3 DNA sequence: TGTGCCACGCAGAGCGGGGGAGTGGCCAAAAACATTCAGTACTTC. Protein product: CATQSGGVAKNIQYF.

The table lists this clone with a count of one. The chain combines TRBV5-1 with TRBJ2-2, with D possibly being TRBD1 (5 bases). Per germline, CDR1 SGHRS and CDR2 YFSETQ. Trimming removed 2 bases from V and 6 bases from J, with 11 bases in between. The CDR3 contains 14 residues. The CDR3 region is CASSLDSRPGELFF. The CDR3 DNA sequence: TGCGCCAGCAGCTTAGACAGTCGACCCGGGGAGCTGTTTTTT.

V and J are TRBV12-5 and TRBJ2-7; unclear D gene. This CDR3 is 12 amino acids long. Germline CDR1 and CDR2: LGHNT and FRNRAP. Trimming stripped 3 bases from V and 2 bases from J, with 5 bases between. CDR3 region: CASGFTPYEQYF. CDR3 coding DNA: TGTGCTAGTGGTTTCACACCCTACGAGCAGTACTTC. The whole variable domain, remainder taken from reference TRBV12-5 and TRBJ2-7, is DARVTQTPRHKVTEMGQEVTMRCQPILGHNTVFWYRQTMMQGLELLAYFRNRAPLDDSGMPKDRFSAEMPDATLATLKIQPSEPRDSAVYFCASGFTPYEQYFGPGTRLTVT.

DNA of the CDR3: TGCGCCAGCAGCTTGGACAAATCCTCACCCCTCCACTTT. Encoded protein: CASSLDKSSPLHF. V gene TRBV5-1 combines with J gene TRBJ1-6; D ambiguous. The V gene lost 0 bases and the J gene lost 10 bases, with 8 bases spanning the gap. The CDR3 totals 13 residues. Germline values: CDR1 SGHRS, CDR2 YFSETQ.

The chain uses TRBV18 and TRBJ2-7; D is unclear. Trimming cost V 3 bases and J 2 bases, with 11 bases left between them. Germline CDR1 is KGHSH and CDR2 is LQKENI. CDR3 size: 14 residues. The CDR3 reads CASSPRSVPYEQYF. CDR3 coding DNA: TGTGCCAGCTCACCCCGTAGTGTCCCCTACGAGCAGTACTTC. Full variable domain (outside the CDR3, taken from reference TRBV18 and TRBJ2-7): NAGVMQNPRHLVRRRGQEARLRCSPMKGHSHVYWYRQLPEEGLKFMVYLQKENIIDESGMPKERFSAEFPKEGPSILRIQQVVRGDSAAYFCASSPRSVPYEQYFGPGTRLTVT.

The chain links TRBV11-3 to TRBJ1-6; 9 bases line up with TRBD1. This CDR3 is 15 amino acids long. V lost 5 bases, J lost 4 bases, and 3 bases stayed unmatched. Germline V gene lookup returns CDR1 SGHNT and CDR2 YENEEA. CDR3 DNA sequence: TGTGCCAGCAGCGTGGGACAGGGATATAATTCACCCCTCCACTTT. Translating it yields CASSVGQGYNSPLHF.

V usage is TRBV19 and J usage is TRBJ1-4; TRBD1 aligns across 7 bases. CDR3 size: 16 residues. In germline, CDR1 is LNHDA, CDR2 SQIVND (reference sequence). The V gene end was trimmed by 8 bases and the J gene end by 6 bases; junction bases not matched to a gene: 15. The CDR3 bases are TGTGCCAGTCGGGACAGTAAGAGAGTAACCTATGAAAAACTGTTTTTT. This gives the protein CASRDSKRVTYEKLFF.

This sequence joins TRBV12-5 and TRBJ2-2, with TRBD1 matching 10 bases. With 4 bases clipped from V and 4 bases from J, the junction kept 6 bases outside the gene matches. The CDR3 sequence is 16 residues long. CDR1 and CDR2 from the germline V gene are LGHNT and FRNRAP. This CDR3 reads CASGSRWTGGTGELFF. In DNA form, the CDR3 reads TGTGCTAGTGGTTCCCGGTGGACAGGGGGCACCGGGGAGCTGTTTTTT.

V gene TRBV18 combines with J gene TRBJ2-5; D remains unclear. The CDR3 runs to 13 residues. Germline-derived CDR1 and CDR2 are KGHSH and LQKENI. V was trimmed by 5 bases and J by 3 bases, leaving 10 bases between them. CDR3 sequence (DNA): TGTGCCAGCTCAGAGTACAGAAAAGAGACCCAGTACTTC. It encodes CASSEYRKETQYF.

V gene TRBV19 combines with J gene TRBJ1-5; possible D gene TRBD1, 6 bases. CDR3 length: 16 residues. V lost 10 bases, J lost 5 bases, and 24 bases lay in between. Germline lookup yields CDR1 LNHDA and CDR2 SQIVND (reference sequence). CDR3 loop: CATEPGGGYEYQPQHF. The CDR3 DNA sequence: TGTGCCACCGAGCCTGGGGGCGGTTATGAGTATCAGCCCCAGCATTTT.

The chain combines TRBV6-5 with TRBJ1-1; D is uncertain. The CDR3 is 14 residues long. Per the germline V gene, CDR1 is MNHEY and CDR2 is SVGAGI. V lost 4 bases to trimming and J lost 0 bases, with 9 bases between them. CDR3 residues: CASSSGRMNTEAFF. CDR3 DNA sequence: TGTGCCAGCAGTTCCGGCAGGATGAACACTGAAGCTTTCTTT.

The CDR3 nucleotides read TGCGCCAGCAGCTCCGGACAGGGATCTAACTATGGCTACACCTTC. Translation: CASSSGQGSNYGYTF. This chain joins TRBV5-1 and TRBJ1-2; TRBD1 agrees at 8 bases. The V segment lost 3 bases and the J segment 0 bases; nucleotides outside the gene matches: 4. Germline values: CDR1 SGHRS, CDR2 YFSETQ. This CDR3 has 15 residues.

The chain couples TRBV2 to TRBJ1-5; 7 positions match TRBD1. The CDR3 runs to 14 residues. V trimming: 4 bases; J trimming: 9 bases; junction bases outside the gene matches: 9. CDR1 is SNHLY and CDR2 is FYNNEI in the germline V gene. For the CDR3, the DNA is TGTGCCAGCAGTGGAGGGGGCTGGGGTGGGCCCCAGCATTTT. It codes for CASSGGGWGGPQHF.

Concerning this clone itself: The sample has other DNA sequences that encode this CDR3 too. The chain is built from TRBV5-4 and TRBJ2-1; tentatively, D is TRBD1 (5 bases). V was cut by 5 bases and J by 1 base, with 10 bases left in between. This CDR3 spans 14 amino acids. CDR1 SGHNT and CDR2 YYREEE come from the germline V gene (reference sequence). As DNA, the CDR3 is TGTGCCAGCAGTCGGCAGGGTTCCTACAATGAGCAGTTCTTC. Amino acids: CASSRQGSYNEQFF.

V gene TRBV11-2 combines with J gene TRBJ1-2; D is ambiguous. This CDR3 region has 14 residues. Trimming pared 0 bases from V and 0 bases from J, leaving 5 bases between. Germline V gene lookup returns CDR1 SGHAT and CDR2 FQNNGV. CDR3 nucleotide sequence: TGTGCCAGCAGCTTAGACGGGTCTAACTATGGCTACACCTTC. Amino acid sequence: CASSLDGSNYGYTF.

The chain recombines TRBV5-1 with TRBJ1-5; D uncertain. V lost 0 bases and J 0 bases, leaving 10 bases between the germline ends. This CDR3 is built from 16 residues. Germline CDR1 is SGHRS and CDR2 is YFSETQ. The CDR3 DNA sequence: TGCGCCAGCAGCTTGGGAGGAGACGGTAGCAATCAGCCCCAGCATTTT. Its protein product is CASSLGGDGSNQPQHF.

V gene TRBV7-2 combines with J gene TRBJ2-7; 9 nucleotides agree with TRBD1. The CDR3 sequence is 16 residues long. V lost 6 bases, J lost 4 bases, and 13 bases stayed unmatched. CDR1 and CDR2 (germline): SGHTA, FQGNSA. The CDR3 DNA sequence: TGTGCCAGCAGTGACAGCGCCGGGACAGGGTTGTACGAGCAGTACTTC. It encodes CASSDSAGTGLYEQYF.

Comments on this clone: At the DNA level, this CDR3 is encoded by other sequences in the same sample as well. V is TRBV18 and J is TRBJ2-1, with D possibly matching TRBD1 (6 bases). V was shortened by 4 bases and J by 6 bases, with 7 bases between the two germline ends. Germline V gives CDR1 KGHSH, CDR2 LQKENI. This CDR3 contains 12 residues. CDR3 in amino acids: CASSQQGNEQFF. The DNA of the CDR3 is TGTGCCAGCTCACAACAGGGCAATGAGCAGTTCTTC.

The rearrangement uses TRBV30 and TRBJ2-3; 8 nucleotides line up with TRBD1. J was trimmed by 5 bases and V by 5 bases; bases with no gene match: 6. Germline CDR1 is GTSNPN and CDR2 is SVGIG (reference sequence). This CDR3 region has 13 residues. CDR3 in DNA: TGTGCCTGGTGTCAGGGGGCGCAAGATACGCAGTATTTT. Residues: CAWCQGAQDTQYF.

This clone was found once. The rearrangement uses TRBV4-1 and TRBJ2-4, with a possible D match to TRBD2 (7 bases). The CDR3 length is 14 residues. V lost 5 bases, J lost 2 bases, and 10 bases lay in between. CDR1 MGHRA and CDR2 YSYEKL come from the germline V gene. CDR3 residues: CASSYGGPKNIQYF. The CDR3 DNA reads TGCGCCAGCAGCTACGGGGGGCCCAAAAACATTCAGTACTTC.

The chain recombines TRBV15 with TRBJ1-2; D uncertain. V was clipped by 0 bases and J by 8 bases, with 16 bases between them. The CDR3 consists of 15 residues. Germline V gene data show CDR1 as LNHNV and CDR2 as YYDKDF (reference sequence). CDR3 in DNA: TGTGCCACCAGCAGAGATCCTGGTGACATAAACGGCTACACCTTC. Its protein product is CATSRDPGDINGYTF.

CDR3 bases: TGTGCCAGCAGCGTCACGGGGGGGCTCAATGAGCAGTTCTTC. This sequence encodes CASSVTGGLNEQFF. The chain links TRBV9 to TRBJ2-1, with 8 bases that match TRBD2. CDR1 SGDLS and CDR2 YYNGEE come from the germline V gene. This CDR3 is 14 amino acids long. V lost 2 bases and J lost 6; bases outside the gene matches: 4.

V gene TRBV3-1 (or the pseudogene TRBV3-2) combines with J gene TRBJ2-7; 8 bases fit TRBD2. The ends lost 4 bases at V and 4 bases at J; junction bases unmatched: 6. Per the germline V gene, CDR1 is LGHDT and CDR2 is YNNKEL (reference sequence). This CDR3 has 14 amino acids. Here the CDR3 reads CASSPRTSRYEQYF. As DNA, the CDR3 is TGTGCCAGCAGCCCTAGGACTAGCCGGTACGAGCAGTACTTC.

V usage is TRBV28 and J usage is TRBJ2-3, with D perhaps TRBD2 (6 bases). Germline CDR1 MDHEN, CDR2 SYDVKM. The V end was cut by 5 bases, the J end by 1 base, with 13 bases between. There are 15 residues in the CDR3. The CDR3 here is CASSPLGGGTDTQYF. The CDR3 bases are TGTGCCAGCAGTCCCTTGGGGGGAGGCACAGATACGCAGTATTTT.